Listed below are T cell receptor beta chains from one sample, sequenced in a study of monozygotic twins with cystic fibrosis. Assay: immunoSEQ multiplex PCR; the TCRdb copy retains only in-frame clones and omits some. The sample lists roughly 4,800 clones, about 96% occurring once. Specimen: blood. Receptor source: a boy between 2 and 15 years old with cystic fibrosis. Each CDR3 is given with its conserved first and last residue. Some rows have no size entry. The others give once, few or many, or a class for an expanded clone.

j_gene	abundance	v_gene	len	CDR3aa
TRBJ2-1	once	TRBV9	15	CASSPRAGDRYEQFF
TRBJ2-5	-	TRBV6-6	15	CASRFGLAGEETQYF
TRBJ2-5	-	TRBV30	16	CAWSGGLAGDQETQYF
TRBJ2-7	-	TRBV30	13	CASQTVTSYEQYF
TRBJ2-5	-	TRBV2	12	CASIQQMETQYF
TRBJ2-5	-	TRBV4-2	15	CASSQGEGRGETQYF
TRBJ2-1	-	TRBV5-1	17	CASSLVPLAGSYNEQFF
TRBJ2-3	-	TRBV29-1	14	CSVEGQGGTDTQYF
TRBJ1-2	-	TRBV18	13	CASSPDQQGGGTF
TRBJ1-1	-	TRBV11-2	15	CASKPEPVGGAEAFF
TRBJ1-5	-	TRBV19	15	CASSMSSVGNQPQHF
TRBJ2-1	-	TRBV6-6	14	CASSSQGAYNEQFF
TRBJ1-2	-	TRBV15	14	CATSRDRQGGIDTF
TRBJ1-2	-	TRBV6-1	12	CASKQRVLGYTF